Listed below are T cell receptor beta chains from one sample, sequenced in a study of immune evolution from preneoplasia to lung adenocarcinoma. Method: immunoSEQ multiplex PCR; TCRdb's copy keeps in-frame clones and lacks some. The sample gives around 2,500 clones, roughly 85% of which show up once; about 9.5% is in the top ten. The sample taken for sequencing was FFPE normal lung tissue adjacent to the tumor. The source of these receptors is a person aged 50-59 years with lung adenocarcinoma. The CDR3 runs from the conserved cysteine through the conserved F or W. D genes are given only for firm matches.

D,J,V,CDR3,DNA
TRBD1,TRBJ2-3,TRBV10-2,CASIRGPSTDTQYF,TGCGCCAGCATCAGGGGGCCTAGCACAGATACGCAGTATTTT
TRBD1,TRBJ1-1,TRBV7-2,CASSRRTGNTEAFF,TGTGCCAGCAGCCGACGGACAGGGAACACTGAAGCTTTCTTT
TRBD1,TRBJ1-1,TRBV6-6,CASSYGTGIRATDAFF,TGTGCCAGCAGTTACGGGACAGGGATTCGTGCAACTGATGCTTTCTTT
NA,TRBJ1-1,TRBV28,CASSHQGVQTEAFF,TGTGCCAGCAGCCACCAGGGAGTTCAAACTGAAGCTTTCTTT
TRBD2,TRBJ2-1,TRBV7-6,CASSQRASGGIGNRGNEQFF,TGTGCCAGCAGCCAGAGAGCTAGCGGGGGTATAGGAAATCGAGGCAATGAGCAGTTCTTC
NA,TRBJ1-1,TRBV30,CAWDNPGLNPEAFF,TGTGCCTGGGATAACCCGGGCCTTAACCCTGAAGCTTTCTTT
TRBD1,TRBJ1-5,TRBV5-1,CASSLVGRGDHQPQHF,TGCGCCAGCAGCTTGGTCGGCAGGGGGGATCATCAGCCCCAGCATTTT
NA,TRBJ2-1,TRBV19,CASSITGRGDEQFF,TGTGCCAGTAGTATTACGGGGCGGGGCGATGAGCAGTTCTTC
NA,TRBJ2-7,TRBV18,CASSPSILQEPFYEQYF,TGTGCCAGCTCACCATCAATTCTGCAGGAACCTTTCTACGAGCAGTACTTC
NA,TRBJ1-2,TRBV28,CASMDNNYGYTF,TGTGCCAGCATGGACAATAACTATGGCTACACCTTC
TRBD2,TRBJ2-1,TRBV19,CASSMIAGPYNEQFF,TGTGCCAGTAGTATGATAGCGGGGCCTTACAATGAGCAGTTCTTC
TRBD2,TRBJ2-3,TRBV7-3,CASSLTGSSGRVADTQYF,TGTGCCAGCAGCTTAACTGGGTCTAGCGGGAGAGTAGCAGATACGCAGTATTTT
TRBD2,TRBJ2-3,TRBV28,CASRIGEGDTQYF,TGTGCCAGCAGGATTGGGGAGGGAGATACGCAGTATTTT